The 10 T cell receptor beta chains given below trace back to one sample, sequenced in a study of T-cell reconstitution after alpha-beta-depleted transplantation in children (TCRdb year 2016). The receptor library was made with PCR. TCRdb lists the instrument as Illumina HiSeq 2500. TCR library preparation used molecular barcoding, with unique molecular identifiers applied to normalize quantification of the TCRbeta repertoire. Using fastp trimming at Q25 and MiXCR clonotype assembly, TCRdb reanalyzed the public sequencing data and kept in-frame beta chains. Rows are combined by CDR3 protein, so each entry shows the most common genes and DNA. The sample table shows about 260,000 distinct CDR3 sequences, and more than 9% are seen once. About a quarter of the sample belongs to the ten largest clones. The treatment or condition label on this specimen signifies: allogeneic hematopoietic cell transplantation with graft depleted of TCRalphabeta T cells and CD19 B cells.

This material consisted of peripheral blood, taken 180 days after TCRalphabeta/CD19-depleted stem cell transplant. The origin of the receptors is a male patient between 2 and 10 years old who had a stem cell transplant for chronic granulomatous disease, so the T cells may come from the graft donor.

The sample holds many counts of this clonotype. The V gene is TRBV12-3 or TRBV12-4, the J gene TRBJ2-6; D is ambiguous. This CDR3 region has 14 residues. The V gene lost 6 bases and the J gene lost 4 bases, with 10 bases spanning the gap. This CDR3 reads CASSISPGANVLTF. CDR3 nucleotide sequence: TGTGCCAGCAGCATTTCGCCGGGGGCCAACGTCCTGACTTTC.

Ten or more counts support this clonotype. The CDR3 reads CASSLGQPGTGELFF. CDR3 DNA: TGTGCCAGCAGCCTTGGACAGCCGGGCACCGGGGAGCTGTTTTTT. This sequence joins TRBV7-6 and TRBJ2-2; weak D call: TRBD1 (6 bases). CDR1 and CDR2 from the germline V gene are SGHVS and FNYEAQ. This CDR3 has 15 residues. Between the trimmed V and J ends, which lost 5 bases and 4 bases, there was a span of 14 bases.

This clonotype occurred many times. This chain connects TRBV7-9 to TRBJ2-3; D is unresolved. This CDR3 has 14 amino acids. CDR1 is SEHNR and CDR2 is FQNEAQ in the germline V gene (reference sequence). Between the trimmed V and J ends, which lost 1 base and 0 bases, there was a span of 5 bases. CDR3 coding DNA: TGTGCCAGCAGCTTAGAACACAGCACAGATACGCAGTATTTT. Protein product: CASSLEHSTDTQYF.

This clonotype was seen once. The CDR3 region has the DNA TGCGCCAGCAGTAGACTAATCGGGACTTACTACAATGAGCAGTTCTTC. It is translated as CASSRLIGTYYNEQFF. The V gene is TRBV10-2, the J gene TRBJ2-1, with D possibly TRBD2 on 6 matching bases. CDR3 length: 16 residues. In germline, CDR1 is WSHSY, CDR2 SAAADI. With 5 bases removed from V and 3 bases from J, the gap between germline ends came to 17 bases.

As regards this clonotype: Since a much larger clone is just one base distant, this may be a read error. The chain joins TRBV20-1 to TRBJ1-5; D not resolved. Germline V CDR1 and CDR2: DFQATT, SNEGSKA (reference sequence). The CDR3 sequence is 13 residues long. CDR3 in DNA: TGCAGTGTTAGAGATGACGGAGATCAGCCCCAGCATTTT. This codes for CSVRDDGDQPQHF.

In this sample, this clonotype turned up many times. The chain employs TRBV7-2 and TRBJ2-7; 8 bases line up with TRBD1. V was clipped by 3 bases and J by 0 bases; unmatched bases: 7. Germline values: CDR1 SGHTA, CDR2 FQGNSA. The CDR3 contains 16 residues. As DNA, the CDR3 is TGTGCCAGCAGCTTGCCACAGGGGGAAAGCTCCTACGAGCAGTACTTC. It is translated as CASSLPQGESSYEQYF.

There are many counts of this clonotype. The J gene is TRBJ2-3, the V gene TRBV12-3 or TRBV12-4, with no clear D. CDR3 length: 11 residues. Between the trimmed V and J ends, which lost 6 bases and 5 bases, there was a span of 6 bases. The CDR3 sequence is CASSIVDTQYF. The DNA of the CDR3 is TGTGCCAGCAGCATAGTAGATACGCAGTATTTT.

This clonotype was recorded many times. This rearrangement joins TRBV20-1 to TRBJ2-5; D uncertain. CDR3 length: 8 residues. Germline assignment: CDR1 DFQATT and CDR2 SNEGSKA (reference sequence). V lost 5 bases and J 9 bases, leaving 4 bases between the germline ends. The CDR3 protein is CSAWAQYF. CDR3 nucleotides: TGCAGTGCTTGGGCCCAGTACTTC.

There are many counts of this clonotype. This chain connects TRBV5-1 to TRBJ2-7; D is ambiguous. This CDR3 contains 17 residues. Germline lookup yields CDR1 SGHRS and CDR2 YFSETQ. Between the trimmed V and J ends, which lost 0 bases and 2 bases, there was a span of 18 bases. The CDR3 DNA reads as TGCGCCAGCAGCTTGGATGCGCTATCTGGGGTTGCCTACGAGCAGTACTTC. Its protein product is CASSLDALSGVAYEQYF. Based on the CDR3 plus reference TRBV5-1 and TRBJ2-7, the full variable domain is KAGVTQTPRYLIKTRGQQVTLSCSPISGHRSVSWYQQTPGQGLQFLFEYFSETQRNKGNFPGRFSGRQFSNSRSEMNVSTLELGDSALYLCASSLDALSGVAYEQYFGPGTRLTVT.

This clonotype was seen ten or more times. The gene calls are TRBV5-1 and TRBJ2-3; 9 nucleotides agree with TRBD1. Germline loops: CDR1 SGHRS, CDR2 YFSETQ. The CDR3 loop spans 15 amino acids. J gave up 3 bases and V 7 bases, and 9 bases lay outside the gene matches. The CDR3 sequence is CASAPGTGITDTQYF. The CDR3 nucleotides are TGCGCCAGCGCCCCTGGGACAGGGATTACAGATACGCAGTATTTT.